One T cell receptor (beta chain) is described in this entry. Antigen unknown. CDR1 and CDR2 (germline): SGHNT, YENEEA. V dropped 4 bases and J dropped 9; count of bases not matched to a gene: 13. The CDR3 is made up of 16 amino acids. The data are from a study of cytomegalovirus exposure and HLA in healthy donors. Overall study findings and caveats: Rarity characterized most TCR sequences, yet some public TCRs appeared in many donors. Previous analysis showed most TCR beta V segments were productive about 87% or about 30% of the time. Later on, an analysis found that several of the most significant clusters appeared to be linked to common viral pathogens, which included parvovirus B19.

PCR primers comprised 60 Vbeta and 13 Jbeta primers. Clones were read by immunoSEQ multiplex PCR, and TCRdb kept only the in-frame ones, dropping some. Of around 180,000 clones in the sample, 84% were seen once. Sequencing used PBMCs. This receptor was obtained from a boy younger than 18 in good health and CMV-seronegative. V usage is TRBV11-3 and J usage is TRBJ2-1; 9 nucleotides agree with TRBD2. The DNA for the CDR3 is TGTGCCAGCAGCTCTAGGGGGTCTAGCGGGGAGGGTGAGCAGTTCTTC. Protein sequence: CASSSRGSSGEGEQFF.